The 8 T cell receptor beta chains in this list originate from one sample, sequenced in a study of cytomegalovirus exposure and HLA in healthy donors. This PCR relied on a set of 60 Vbeta primers and 13 Jbeta primers. This table comes from immunoSEQ multiplex PCR, and its TCRdb copy is limited to in-frame clones, with some not included. Found here are roughly 160,000 clones, about 88% of them singletons; the top ten hold approximately 2.5%. The specimen sequenced was PBMCs. All receptors derive from a man aged 30 to 45 in good health and CMV-seropositive.

About this clone itself: One end of the junction is discordant with germline, which a read error may explain. V and J are TRBV10-3 and TRBJ1-4; the D is unclear. The CDR3 runs to 15 residues. Per the germline V gene, CDR1 is ENHRY and CDR2 is SYGVKD. In nucleotides, the CDR3 is TGTGCCGTCAGTGAGTCCGGCGGCCTAAATGAAAAACTGTTTTTT. It codes for CAVSESGGLNEKLFF.

The chain has TRBV4-3 and TRBJ1-5; TRBD1 might be the D (6 bases). Germline-derived CDR1 and CDR2 are LGHNA and YSLEER. The CDR3 sequence is 15 residues long. Trimming took 1 base from V and 2 from J, leaving 9 bases between them. CDR3 sequence (DNA): TGCGCCAGCAGCCAAGTGGCAGGGGGCAATCAGCCCCAGCATTTT. As protein: CASSQVAGGNQPQHF.

V and J are TRBV7-2 and TRBJ2-4, with TRBD2 identical over 9 bases. The germline V gene encodes CDR1 SGHTA and CDR2 FQGNSA. The CDR3 runs to 16 residues. V shed 3 bases and J 2 bases; nucleotides not matched to a gene: 5. Here the CDR3 DNA reads TGTGCCAGCAGCTTCACGGGACTAGCAACCAAAAACATTCAGTACTTC. Amino acid sequence: CASSFTGLATKNIQYF.

This clone was observed a single time. This CDR3 reads CASSRNRAANEKLFF. DNA of the CDR3: TGTGCCAGCAGCCGAAACAGGGCTGCTAATGAAAAACTGTTTTTT. The chain employs TRBV6-5 and TRBJ1-4; D is perhaps TRBD1 (6 bases). V dropped 6 bases and J dropped 3 bases, with 14 bases sitting between them. The CDR3 is 15 residues long. Germline V gives CDR1 MNHEY, CDR2 SVGAGI.

CDR3 DNA sequence: TGTGCCAGCAGTTTTGCGACAGGACCGTCCGAGCAGTACGTC. Amino acids: CASSFATGPSEQYV. This sequence joins TRBV28 and TRBJ2-7; perhaps TRBD1 as D (6 bases). The CDR3 is 14 residues long. Germline CDR1 MDHEN, CDR2 SYDVKM. With 3 bases removed from V and 6 bases from J, the gap between germline ends came to 15 bases.

The chain has TRBV18 and TRBJ1-1, with TRBD1 matching 9 bases. This CDR3 is built from 14 residues. Germline CDR1 KGHSH, CDR2 LQKENI. The trim removed 5 bases at V and 3 bases at J, leaving 4 bases unmatched. The CDR3 nucleotides are TGTGCCAGCTCAGGGACAGGGTCGGACACTGAAGCTTTCTTT. Protein: CASSGTGSDTEAFF.

This clone was detected only a few times. The chain carries TRBV5-6 and TRBJ1-3, with 10 positions matching TRBD1. There are 19 residues in the CDR3. J gave up 4 bases and V 3 bases, and 16 bases lay outside the gene matches. CDR1 is SGHDT and CDR2 is YYEEEE in the germline V gene. The DNA of the CDR3 is TGTGCCAGCAGCTCCTTAGACGGGACAGGGGCTGTATTAGGAAACACCATATATTTT. It codes for CASSSLDGTGAVLGNTIYF.

The chain uses TRBV6-5 and TRBJ1-1; 10 bases are shared with TRBD1. From germline, CDR1 is MNHEY and CDR2 SVGAGI. The V gene end was trimmed by 5 bases and the J gene end by 7 bases; junction bases not matched to a gene: 7. This CDR3 has 14 amino acids. This CDR3 is CASSRDRGGNEAFF. The CDR3, as DNA: TGTGCCAGCAGTCGGGACAGGGGAGGGAATGAAGCTTTCTTT.